This TCR beta chain is drawn from a study of T cell repertoires in aging, cancer and after chemotherapy (dated by TCRdb to between 2019 and 2020). A note on the overall study: Donors spanned six age groups from 30 or younger to 70 or older, with at least three individuals per group. Millions of TCR reads were contained in the full dataset. Alongside 95 healthy donors serving as a reference group, the cohort included 200 to 250 cancer patients, of whom some 91 had hematological cancers and fewer than 130 had solid cancers. Control TCR repertoires from healthy donors were recorded across several months to years, and re-sampling revealed clear clonal overlap. To look at immunoaging and at how T cells reconstitute after chemotherapy, the study profiled TCR beta repertoires in peripheral blood from both healthy donors and cancer patients. What the authors observed across the whole study: It was noted by the authors that conclusions about immunological memory after chemotherapy cannot be drawn from the repertoire data. In healthy donors, the drop in TCR diversity with age came mainly from a loss of richness, whereas in cancer patients a loss of evenness also played a part. Significantly lower blood TCR diversity and higher clonality were observed in untreated patients with hematological or solid cancers than in age-matched healthy donors. In both cancer cohorts, the median generation probability rose over the chemotherapy interval, which suggests that the repertoire was reconstituted through rebound thymic output.

Using a mixed TRB-A/B primer pool, multiplex touch-down PCR amplified rearranged TRB sequences covering the V, D and J segments. Two consecutive PCR reactions with Phusion HS II polymerase added Illumina adapters and sample indices to the amplicons. After gel purification with the NucleoSpin Gel and PCR Clean-up kit, the amplicons were checked using Qubit and an Agilent 2100 Bioanalyzer. Sequencing of the libraries was done on an Illumina MiSeq with paired-end, single-indexed 600-cycle runs. The source study handled its data this way. Processing of the TRB sequences was carried out with MiXCR versions 2.12 and 3.0.5. Each unique CDR3 nucleotide sequence counted as one clone, and only productive sequences with at least two reads were retained. The repertoire metrics were Shannon diversity, evenness, clonality (defined as one minus evenness), and alpha-parameterized diversity profiles covering alpha 0 to 5. The IGoR algorithm was used to compute generation probabilities of clones in paired pre- and post-chemotherapy samples. The public reads were quality trimmed at Q25 with fastp and then assembled into clones with MiXCR by TCRdb, keeping productive beta chains. Every CDR3 protein is listed once, alongside the most common genes and DNA of its rows. These V and J calls are TCRdb output, not the study's own analysis. The sample table lists about 17,000 distinct CDR3 sequences, about 50% of them with a count of one. The top ten clones comprise approximately 10% of the sample.

Instead of sorted cells or RNA, genomic DNA extracted from peripheral blood served as the source for amplifying TCR beta rearrangements. Taking its sample share into account, this clonotype is medium-sized (0.01 to 0.1%). Its target antigen remains unknown. No per-base quality is available; no much larger clone lies one base away. This clonotype originated in a human donor in good health. What was sequenced was blood.

The DNA sequence is as follows: TGCAGCGTTGTAGGGGGACAGGGGGCAGATACGCAGTATTTT. Its translation reads: CSVVGGQGADTQYF. The chain uses TRBV29-1 and TRBJ2-3, with 11 middle bases fitting TRBD1. From its cysteine to its phenylalanine, the CDR3 spans 14 amino acids. Only the CDR3 DNA is retained, 42 bases long and in frame from the first base. V lost 4 bases and J lost 4 bases, and the count of bases not matched to a germline gene is 4. According to the germline V gene, CDR1 reads SQVTM and CDR2 reads ANQGSEA.